Each of the 12 T cell receptor beta chains below was sequenced from the same sample in a study of beta chain features in type 1 diabetes. Their antigens remain unidentified. Isolated RNA was reverse transcribed in full, so expressed TCRB transcripts were sequenced. Sequencing was performed with immunoSEQ multiplex PCR; in TCRdb, only in-frame clones are kept and a portion is missing. Among about 650,000 clones, under 15% were seen once, and the ten largest hold more than 0.1%. Overall study results and limits: A moderate, significant TCRB CDR3 shortening appeared in type 1 diabetes across four CD4+ subsets.

Sequenced sample: naive CD4+ T cells from blood. These TCRs come from a man younger than 40 with type 1 diabetes.

This clone was seen a handful of times. This rearrangement joins TRBV9 to TRBJ2-3; D possibly uses TRBD1 or TRBD2 (6 bases each). CDR1 and CDR2 from the germline V gene are SGDLS and YYNGEE. There are 16 residues in the CDR3. The V end lost 0 bases, the J end lost 1 base, and 12 bases lay between the germline ends. The CDR3 DNA reads as TGTGCCAGCAGCGTAGCTCCGGGGGCCCGCACAGATACGCAGTATTTT. This encodes CASSVAPGARTDTQYF.

The chain carries TRBV6-6 and TRBJ1-6; TRBD1 agrees at 7 bases. The CDR3 spans 16 residues. Germline CDR1 and CDR2: MNHNY and SVGAGI (reference sequence). Trimming took 2 bases from V and 10 from J; bases not matched to a gene: 11. CDR3 protein: CASSYISGQGGSPLHF. DNA for the CDR3: TGTGCCAGCAGTTACATCTCGGGGCAGGGGGGATCACCCCTCCACTTT.

The DNA of the CDR3 is TGTGCCAGCACTCCCCGGGGGCAACGCACAGATACGCAGTATTTT. It codes for CASTPRGQRTDTQYF. The V gene is TRBV7-2, the J gene TRBJ2-3; D is tentatively TRBD1 or TRBD2 (6 bases each). Looked up from germline, CDR1 is SGHTA and CDR2 is FQGNSA. V shed 7 bases and J shed 1 base, with 15 bases lying between them. CDR3 length: 15 residues.

The J gene is TRBJ2-7, the V gene TRBV30, with D possibly matching TRBD2 (6 bases). The CDR3 has 18 residues. Per germline, CDR1 GTSNPN and CDR2 SVGIG (reference sequence). Trimming took 0 bases from V and 3 from J, leaving 24 bases between them. CDR3 amino acids: CAWSVWVPSTGRGYEQYF. The CDR3 nucleotides are TGTGCCTGGAGTGTATGGGTCCCCTCCACCGGGCGGGGCTACGAGCAGTACTTC. The full variable domain, rest sourced from reference TRBV30 and TRBJ2-7, is SQTIHQWPATLVQPVGSPLSLECTVEGTSNPNLYWYRQAAGRGLQLLFYSVGIGQISSEVPQNLSASRPQDRQFILSSKKLLLSDSGFYLCAWSVWVPSTGRGYEQYFGPGTRLTVT.

This clone was found a few times. The chain carries TRBV5-1 and TRBJ1-2; D might be TRBD1 (5 bases). The germline V gene has CDR1 SGHRS and CDR2 YFSETQ. The V and J ends lost 3 bases and 0 bases respectively, with 12 bases between them. The CDR3 extends over 15 amino acids. This CDR3 reads CASSSGDRSNYGYTF. In DNA, the CDR3 is TGCGCCAGCAGCTCTGGGGACCGTTCTAACTATGGCTACACCTTC.

This clone was picked up a small number of times. This CDR3 is CASSLTGKETQYF. For the CDR3, the DNA is TGTGCCAGCAGCTTAACAGGGAAAGAGACCCAGTACTTC. The chain carries TRBV11-2 and TRBJ2-5; D perhaps matches TRBD1 (6 bases). V was cut by 2 bases and J by 3 bases, with 7 bases left in between. The germline CDR1 and CDR2 sequences are SGHAT and FQNNGV. The CDR3 extends over 13 amino acids.

J is TRBJ1-1 and V is TRBV7-9; no clear D gene. The CDR3 has 17 amino acids. The V gene's germline CDR1 is SEHNR and CDR2 FQNEAQ (reference sequence). V lost 1 base, J lost 0 bases, and 15 bases lay in between. The CDR3 loop reads CASSLGRRKNLNTEAFF. CDR3 DNA sequence: TGTGCCAGCAGCTTAGGTCGCAGGAAAAATTTGAACACTGAAGCTTTCTTT.

This clone was recorded a few times. The genes are TRBV7-9 and TRBJ1-5, with a possible D match to TRBD1 (5 bases). Deletions cut 1 base from V and 4 bases from J, with 11 bases between. This CDR3 spans 15 amino acids. Germline V gene sequence: CDR1 SEHNR, CDR2 FQNEAQ (reference sequence). The CDR3 is CASSLGVGENQPQHF. The CDR3 DNA sequence: TGTGCCAGCAGCTTAGGAGTAGGGGAGAATCAGCCCCAGCATTTT.

V is TRBV6-5 and J is TRBJ2-7; a possible D gene is TRBD2 (6 bases). V was shortened by 2 bases and J by 5 bases, with 13 bases between the two germline ends. The CDR3 covers 14 residues. CDR1 is MNHEY, CDR2 SVGAGI, per germline. CDR3 loop: CASSYRRAQDEQYF. The CDR3 nucleotides are TGTGCCAGCAGTTACAGGAGGGCTCAAGACGAGCAGTACTTC.

The CDR3 DNA sequence: TGTGCCAGCGGCACCGGGACAGGGTATTCACCCCTCCACTTT. As protein: CASGTGTGYSPLHF. The V gene is TRBV2, the J gene TRBJ1-6, with 9 bases matching TRBD1. The CDR3 is 14 residues long. The J segment lost 8 bases and the V segment lost 8 bases, leaving 7 bases of the junction unmatched. Germline lookup yields CDR1 SNHLY and CDR2 FYNNEI.

This clone was recorded a few times. The V and J genes are TRBV5-1 and TRBJ2-2, with 7 bases matching TRBD2. CDR3 size: 16 residues. The junction had 7 bases not matched to a gene; V was cut back by 4 bases and J by 1 base. Per germline, CDR1 SGHRS and CDR2 YFSETQ. The CDR3 spells CASSLALAVNTGELFF. The CDR3, as DNA: TGCGCCAGCAGCCTCGCGCTAGCGGTGAACACCGGGGAGCTGTTTTTT. Using reference TRBV5-1 and TRBJ2-2 for the parts outside the CDR3, the full variable domain is KAGVTQTPRYLIKTRGQQVTLSCSPISGHRSVSWYQQTPGQGLQFLFEYFSETQRNKGNFPGRFSGRQFSNSRSEMNVSTLELGDSALYLCASSLALAVNTGELFFGEGSRLTVL.

This sequence joins TRBV18 and TRBJ1-3; D gene unclear. Trimming removed 3 bases at V and 5 bases at J, with 11 bases between. The CDR3 extends over 14 amino acids. The germline V gene encodes CDR1 KGHSH and CDR2 LQKENI. In DNA, the CDR3 is TGTGCCAGCTCACCGACGACTGGGAGAAACACCATATATTTT. It specifies CASSPTTGRNTIYF.